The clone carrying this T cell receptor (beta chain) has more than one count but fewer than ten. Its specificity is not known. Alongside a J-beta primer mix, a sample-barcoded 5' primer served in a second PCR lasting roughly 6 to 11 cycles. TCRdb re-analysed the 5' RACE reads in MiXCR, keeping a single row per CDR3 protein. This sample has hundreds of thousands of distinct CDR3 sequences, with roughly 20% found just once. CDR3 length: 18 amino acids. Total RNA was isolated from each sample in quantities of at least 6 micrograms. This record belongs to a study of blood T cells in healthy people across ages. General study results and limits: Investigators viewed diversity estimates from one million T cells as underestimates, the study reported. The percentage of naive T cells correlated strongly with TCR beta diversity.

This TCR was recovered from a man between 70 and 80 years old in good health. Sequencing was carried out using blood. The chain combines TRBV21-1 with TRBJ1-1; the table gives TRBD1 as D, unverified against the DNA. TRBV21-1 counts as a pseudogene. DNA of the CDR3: TGTGCCAGCAGCAAAGGGGGGCAAGCGCAAGATTTGAACACTGAAGCTTTCTTT. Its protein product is CASSKGGQAQDLNTEAFF.